What follows are 32 T cell receptor beta chains derived from one specimen sequenced in a study of blood T cells in healthy people across ages. Next came a second PCR, run for roughly 6 to 11 cycles, which used a sample-barcoded 5' primer along with a J-beta primer mix. TCRdb re-called the 5' RACE reads through MiXCR, storing one row per CDR3 protein. The sample consists of hundreds of thousands of distinct CDR3 sequences, around 50% of them appearing once. The sequencing input was blood. The source is a man aged 80 or over in good health.

The genes are TRBV2 and TRBJ2-1, with D hard to call. In germline, CDR1 is SNHLY, CDR2 FYNNEI. CDR3 length: 12 amino acids. Trimming pared 7 bases from V and 9 bases from J, leaving 13 bases between. In DNA form, the CDR3 reads TGTGCCAGCAATTTCCGCGACGGTGAGCAGTTCTTC. Protein product: CASNFRDGEQFF.

A word on this clonotype: Mismatch with germline at one junction end may stem from a read error. The CDR3 is CASSPEGTSGSYEQYF. Here the CDR3 DNA reads TGCGCTAGCAGCCCCGAAGGGACTAGCGGGAGCTACGAGCAGTACTTC. The rearrangement joins TRBV5-1 to TRBJ2-5; 14 nucleotides agree with TRBD2. Gene TRBJ2-7 matches the end of the DNA better, so the J call may be wrong. Germline V gene sequence: CDR1 SGHRS, CDR2 YFSETQ. The CDR3 extends over 16 amino acids.

This clonotype was counted between two and nine times. The rearrangement uses TRBV20-1 and TRBJ2-1, with 9 bases matching TRBD2. The CDR3 extends over 14 amino acids. The V gene end was trimmed by 4 bases and the J gene end by 7 bases; junction bases not matched to a gene: 8. CDR1 is DFQATT, CDR2 SNEGSKA, per germline (reference sequence). The CDR3 protein is CSATKAGGRNEQFF. The CDR3 DNA follows: TGCAGTGCTACCAAAGCGGGAGGTCGGAATGAGCAGTTCTTC.

This clonotype was detected a few times. V gene TRBV15 combines with J gene TRBJ2-7; D may match TRBD1 or TRBD2 (5 bases each). CDR1 and CDR2 from the germline V gene are LNHNV and YYDKDF (reference sequence). The CDR3 is 15 residues long. The V end lost 5 bases, the J end lost 3 bases, and 17 bases lay between the germline ends. The CDR3 region has the DNA TGTGCCACCAGCGGAAACCGGGACGGAAGCTACGAGCAGTACTTC. This codes for CATSGNRDGSYEQYF.

This clonotype was seen a few times. This chain joins TRBV7-9 and TRBJ2-5; D unresolved. The germline V gene has CDR1 SEHNR and CDR2 FQNEAQ (reference sequence). The CDR3 runs 12 residues. V was pared by 7 bases and J by 5 bases, with 11 bases between. The CDR3 DNA reads TGTGCCAGCACCCTACAGTTTGAGACCCAGTACTTC. It codes for CASTLQFETQYF.

V usage is TRBV20-1 and J usage is TRBJ1-2; 9 nucleotides agree with TRBD1. The junction had 9 bases not matched to a gene; V was cut back by 5 bases and J by 8 bases. This CDR3 is 13 amino acids long. The germline CDR1 and CDR2 sequences are DFQATT and SNEGSKA (reference sequence). The CDR3 DNA reads TGCAGTGCTGCGCTCGGGACAGGGAAAGGCTACACCTTC. It encodes CSAALGTGKGYTF.

This clonotype was seen only a few times. The rearrangement uses TRBV29-1 and TRBJ1-1; unclear D gene. CDR3 length equals 14 residues. Germline loops: CDR1 SQVTM, CDR2 ANQGSEA. Deletions cut 1 base from V and 0 bases from J, with 9 bases between. The CDR3 nucleotides are TGCAGCGTTGAAGGCCGCAGTCTGAACACTGAAGCTTTCTTT. Translated, it gives CSVEGRSLNTEAFF. Together with reference TRBV29-1 and TRBJ1-1, the CDR3 gives the full variable domain: SAVISQKPSRDICQRGTSLTIQCQVDSQVTMMFWYRQQPGQSLTLIATANQGSEATYESGFVIDKFPISRPNLTFSTLTVSNMSPEDSSIYLCSVEGRSLNTEAFFGQGTRLTVV.

This clonotype has a handful of counts. The V call is TRBV20-1, the J call TRBJ2-5; D is uncertain. V shed 4 bases and J shed 6 bases, with 15 bases lying between them. The CDR3 covers 13 residues. Germline loops: CDR1 DFQATT, CDR2 SNEGSKA (reference sequence). The CDR3 loop reads CSATEAIRQTQYF. The CDR3, as DNA: TGCAGTGCTACCGAGGCCATAAGACAGACCCAGTACTTC.

The chain couples TRBV5-6 to TRBJ2-4; TRBD1 might be the D (8 bases). Germline values: CDR1 SGHDT, CDR2 YYEEEE. The CDR3 sequence is 13 residues long. Trimming cost V 3 bases and J 14 bases, with 18 bases left between them. CDR3: CASSSWTGREKYF. The DNA for the CDR3 is TGTGCCAGCAGCTCCTGGACAGGGAGGGAGAAGTACTTC. The full variable domain, its missing parts supplied by reference TRBV5-6 and TRBJ2-4, is DAGVTQSPTHLIKTRGQQVTLRCSPKSGHDTVSWYQQALGQGPQFIFQYYEEEERQRGNFPDRFSGHQFPNYSSELNVNALLLGDSALYLCASSSWTGREKYFGAGTRLSVL.

The chain links TRBV25-1 to TRBJ1-2; D may be TRBD1 (6 bases). The CDR3 runs to 11 residues. V was pared by 5 bases and J by 13 bases, with 14 bases between. Germline V gene sequence: CDR1 MGHDK, CDR2 SYGVNS. For the CDR3, the DNA is TGTGCCAGCAGTATTGGACAGAACCTCACCTTC. It codes for CASSIGQNLTF.

CDR3 coding DNA: TGTGCCAGCAGCCCCGGAGGATCCCTCCCTGAGCAGTACTTC. It specifies CASSPGGSLPEQYF. The chain has TRBV7-2 and TRBJ2-5; D possibly corresponds to TRBD2 (5 bases). The CDR3 has 14 amino acids. V was pared by 5 bases and J by 11 bases, with 21 bases between. Germline loops: CDR1 SGHTA, CDR2 FQGNSA.

This clonotype was counted a single time. V usage is TRBV13 and J usage is TRBJ2-1, with TRBD2 matching 8 bases. Germline V gene data show CDR1 as PRHDT and CDR2 as FYEKMQ (reference sequence). CDR3 length: 18 residues. V was clipped by 2 bases and J by 3 bases; unmatched bases: 12. CDR3 amino acids: CASSLLAWGLEIYNEQFF. The CDR3 DNA reads TGTGCCAGCAGCTTACTCGCCTGGGGACTAGAAATCTACAATGAGCAGTTCTTC.

The chain couples TRBV7-2 to TRBJ2-3, with unresolved D. Germline loops: CDR1 SGHTA, CDR2 FQGNSA. The length of the CDR3 is 15 residues. The V and J ends lost 1 base and 1 base respectively, with 9 bases between them. The DNA for the CDR3 is TGTGCCAGCAGCTTAGAGGGTTTGGGCACAGATACGCAGTATTTT. Amino acids: CASSLEGLGTDTQYF.

The chain is built from TRBV4-2 and TRBJ2-5; TRBD1 or TRBD2 may be the D gene (5 bases each). The length of the CDR3 is 17 residues. The V end was cut by 4 bases, the J end by 1 base, with 19 bases between. Germline V gene sequence: CDR1 LGHNA, CDR2 YNFKEQ. DNA for the CDR3: TGTGCCAGCAGCCCGTCTTCCGGGGCAAGCTCCCAAGAGACCCAGTACTTC. It translates to CASSPSSGASSQETQYF.

The chain links TRBV25-1 to TRBJ2-1, with 11 bases lining up with TRBD1. CDR1 is MGHDK, CDR2 SYGVNS, per germline. With 5 bases clipped from V and 8 bases from J, the junction kept 11 bases outside the gene matches. CDR3 size: 16 residues. In DNA, the CDR3 is TGTGCCAGCAGTACCTCCAGGACAGGGGGCGGGTATGAGCAGTTCTTC. This translates into CASSTSRTGGGYEQFF.

The rearrangement joins TRBV29-1 to TRBJ2-1, with 11 bases fitting TRBD2. Unmatched junction bases numbered 12, after V lost 4 bases and J lost 7 bases. Germline assignment: CDR1 SQVTM and CDR2 ANQGSEA. CDR3 size: 16 residues. CDR3 nucleotides: TGCAGCGTTGTTCCACCCCTAGCGGGAGGATCAAATGAGCAGTTCTTC. Protein product: CSVVPPLAGGSNEQFF.

V gene TRBV7-9 combines with J gene TRBJ2-7; D not resolved. V lost 2 bases and J lost 2, with 4 bases in between. Germline V gene data show CDR1 as SEHNR and CDR2 as FQNEAQ (reference sequence). CDR3 size: 12 residues. The CDR3 spells CASSLYAYEQYF. DNA of the CDR3: TGTGCCAGCAGCTTATATGCCTACGAGCAGTACTTC. The entire variable domain, with the rest obtained from reference TRBV7-9 and TRBJ2-7, is as follows: DTGVSQNPRHKITKRGQNVTFRCDPISEHNRLYWYRQTLGQGPEFLTYFQNEAQLEKSRLLSDRFSAERPKGSFSTLEIQRTEQGDSAMYLCASSLYAYEQYFGPGTRLTVT.

The chain has TRBV10-3 and TRBJ2-7, with 12 bases lining up with TRBD2. The DNA end is more similar to TRBJ2-5, so the J call may be wrong. This CDR3 comprises 13 residues. Germline V gene lookup returns CDR1 ENHRY and CDR2 SYGVKD. CDR3 nucleotide sequence: TGTGCCACAACTAGCGGGGGGACAGAGACCCAGTACTTC. The encoded protein is CATTSGGTETQYF.

This chain uses TRBV30 with TRBJ1-5; D not resolved. The CDR3 covers 13 residues. The germline V gene has CDR1 GTSNPN and CDR2 SVGIG (reference sequence). Between the trimmed V and J ends, which lost 1 base and 4 bases, there was a span of 8 bases. CDR3 nucleotide sequence: TGTGCCTGGAGTGGAAGGGCTAATCAGCCCCAGCATTTT. The encoded protein is CAWSGRANQPQHF.

This clonotype occurred once. This sequence joins TRBV18 and TRBJ1-6, with D possibly matching TRBD1 (6 bases). Trimming took off 8 bases at V and 6 bases at J, with 14 bases between the two ends. This CDR3 spans 14 amino acids. Germline V gene data show CDR1 as KGHSH and CDR2 as LQKENI. CDR3 amino acids: CASQSRQANSPLHF. The CDR3, as DNA: TGTGCCAGCCAATCCCGACAGGCTAATTCACCCCTCCACTTT.

The genes are TRBV18 and TRBJ2-2; 10 nucleotides match TRBD1. CDR1 and CDR2 from the germline V gene are KGHSH and LQKENI. V was clipped by 2 bases and J by 3 bases; unmatched bases: 9. The CDR3 has 18 residues. The CDR3 DNA follows: TGTGCCAGCTCACCATCGATAGACAGGGGGCTCTACACCGGGGAGCTGTTTTTT. It codes for CASSPSIDRGLYTGELFF.

The rearrangement joins TRBV28 to TRBJ2-3, with 12 bases matching TRBD2. Germline loops: CDR1 MDHEN, CDR2 SYDVKM. Trimming removed 5 bases from V and 2 bases from J; junction bases left unmatched: 20. CDR3 size: 21 residues. The CDR3 loop is CASSTSRLAGVREGSTDTQYF. The CDR3 nucleotides are TGTGCCAGCAGTACCTCTCGACTAGCGGGAGTTCGGGAGGGGTCCACAGATACGCAGTATTTT.

The chain is built from TRBV29-1 and TRBJ2-5; 8 bases map to TRBD2. The ends lost 3 bases at V and 9 bases at J; junction bases unmatched: 9. The length of the CDR3 is 13 residues. Germline V gene lookup returns CDR1 SQVTM and CDR2 ANQGSEA. This chain's CDR3 is CSVDTVPGGAQYF. The DNA of the CDR3 is TGCAGCGTTGATACCGTCCCGGGGGGGGCCCAGTACTTC.

The genes are TRBV5-1 and TRBJ2-5; D possibly corresponds to TRBD1 (5 bases). Trimming removed 5 bases from V and 5 bases from J, with 19 bases in between. The CDR3 is 15 residues long. CDR1 is SGHRS, CDR2 YFSETQ, per germline. The CDR3 reads CASRFLAEGAETQYF. The CDR3 DNA reads as TGCGCCAGCAGATTTCTGGCTGAAGGGGCCGAGACCCAGTACTTC.

This clonotype turned up a few times. V gene TRBV28 combines with J gene TRBJ2-3; 12 positions agree with TRBD2. This CDR3 is built from 17 residues. Germline-derived CDR1 and CDR2 are MDHEN and SYDVKM. J was trimmed by 1 base and V by 6 bases; bases with no gene match: 8. In nucleotides, the CDR3 is TGTGCCAGCAGCTCTCTAGCGGGAGGGCCTGGCACAGATACGCAGTATTTT. It translates to CASSSLAGGPGTDTQYF. The full variable domain, in which reference TRBV28 and TRBJ2-3 provide the parts outside the CDR3, is DVKVTQSSRYLVKRTGEKVFLECVQDMDHENMFWYRQDPGLGLRLIYFSYDVKMKEKGDIPEGYSVSREKKERFSLILESASTNQTSMYLCASSSLAGGPGTDTQYFGPGTRLTVL.

The rearrangement links TRBV29-1 to TRBJ2-7; possibly TRBD1 for D (5 bases). CDR1 is SQVTM and CDR2 is ANQGSEA in the germline V gene. V was cut by 7 bases and J by 5 bases, with 18 bases left in between. The CDR3 length is 13 residues. CDR3 DNA: TGCAGCGCTGCGAAGGGGCGAGAAAACGAGCAGTACTTC. Protein: CSAAKGRENEQYF.

A single count supports this clonotype. A read error may explain this, as a much larger clone is one base away. This chain uses TRBV4-2 with TRBJ1-5; TRBD1 matches at 8 bases. This CDR3 has 15 amino acids. Germline lookup yields CDR1 LGHNA and CDR2 YNFKEQ. CDR3 in amino acids: CARSQVRGRDQPQHF. The CDR3 DNA reads TGTGCCCGCAGCCAAGTCAGGGGGCGAGATCAGCCCCAGCATTTT.

This clonotype was counted only a few times. This chain connects TRBV24-1 to TRBJ2-5; 11 positions agree with TRBD2. The V gene end was trimmed by 3 bases and the J gene end by 3 bases; junction bases not matched to a gene: 5. The CDR3 is 16 residues long. The germline V gene encodes CDR1 KGHDR and CDR2 SFDVKD. The CDR3 loop is CATSDTGTSGKETQYF. The CDR3 DNA is TGTGCCACCAGTGATACCGGGACTAGCGGAAAAGAGACCCAGTACTTC.

This clonotype was counted a few times. This chain connects TRBV20-1 to TRBJ2-1, with 7 bases fitting TRBD2. CDR1 is DFQATT, CDR2 SNEGSKA, per germline (reference sequence). CDR3 length: 14 residues. V lost 3 bases to trimming and J lost 3 bases; unmatched junction nucleotides: 5. This chain's CDR3 is CSARLPSGYNEQFF. For the CDR3, the DNA is TGCAGTGCTAGGTTACCTAGCGGCTACAATGAGCAGTTCTTC.

This clonotype was observed at least ten times. CDR3 nucleotides: TGTGCCAACGCGGACAGGAACACTGAAGCTTTCTTT. Translating gives CANADRNTEAFF. The gene calls are TRBV12-3 or TRBV12-4 and TRBJ1-1; D is possibly TRBD1 (6 bases). The CDR3 totals 12 residues. V lost 10 bases to trimming and J lost 1 base, with 10 bases between them.

The genes are TRBV29-1 and TRBJ2-2; a possible D gene is TRBD2 (6 bases). The CDR3 sequence is 12 residues long. Germline V gene lookup returns CDR1 SQVTM and CDR2 ANQGSEA. Trimming removed 4 bases from V and 5 bases from J, with 8 bases in between. This CDR3 reads CSVVSGTGELFF. The CDR3 nucleotides read TGCAGCGTTGTGAGCGGGACCGGGGAGCTGTTTTTT.

The CDR3 protein is CASSLLVAYNEQFF. Written as DNA, the CDR3 is TGTGCCAGCAGTTTATTAGTGGCCTACAATGAGCAGTTCTTC. The genes are TRBV12-3 or TRBV12-4 and TRBJ2-1; D is undetermined. The CDR3 has 14 amino acids. V shed 2 bases and J shed 2 bases, with 7 bases lying between them.